This TCR beta chain was obtained from a study of cytotoxic CD8 clonotypes in ibrutinib-treated CLL. About the research overall: Partial response was seen in roughly 24 patients and complete response in 2; after median roughly 66 months, approximately 14 stayed remitted, about 12 progressed.

Germline CDR1 and CDR2: SGHRS and YFSETQ. CDR3 length: 15 residues. Germline trimming cut 1 base from V and 4 bases from J; bases unmatched to any gene: 6. Comment on this clone: What it binds is unknown.

The study's findings and limits: Under therapy, public clonotypes either contracted or stayed stable, and they were uncommon. At ibrutinib response, clonality increased, and at progression it declined back toward baseline.

A 1 in 200,000 to 1 in 1 million T cell depth was the sequencing target. Repertoires were generated with immunoSEQ multiplex PCR, while TCRdb's copy carries only in-frame clones and drops some. The table shows 200,000 to 250,000 clones, with approximately 75% occurring only once. The sample consisted of PBMCs, taken after 12 months of ibrutinib treatment. The clonotype was recovered from a human donor with chronic lymphocytic leukemia. The chain is built from TRBV5-1 and TRBJ2-3, with 7 bases fitting TRBD2. The CDR3 coding sequence is TGCGCCAGCAGCTTGCTCGGGAGGTTCTCAGATACGCAGTATTTT. Protein sequence: CASSLLGRFSDTQYF.